The present entry profiles one TCR beta chain with its context. The antigen is undetermined. The CDR3 covers 15 residues. The germline V gene encodes CDR1 SGHDT and CDR2 YYEEEE. V dropped 0 bases and J dropped 10 bases, with 16 bases sitting between them. Sequencing was limited to surgery cases with top T cell transcript signatures in brain tissue. The record originates from a study of brain T cells in children with intractable seizures. Some clones are missing from TCRdb's copy, which holds only in-frame ones; the method was immunoSEQ multiplex PCR. Among over 7,000 clones listed, 69% were seen once. Study-wide results and limits: Top 50 brain clonotypes included both public and private clones. Pre-surgery blood may have been undersampled, hiding some clones.

This sequence joins TRBV5-6 and TRBJ1-4, with D perhaps matching TRBD1 (5 bases). The material sequenced was resected brain tissue, taken at surgery. The clonotype comes from a girl aged 2 to 9 with tuberous sclerosis and intractable seizures. The CDR3 region is CASSLGGLLPGKLFF. The CDR3 bases are TGTGCCAGCAGCTTGGGGGGACTCTTACCCGGAAAACTGTTTTTT.